This T cell receptor (beta chain) appears in the sequencing data of a study of T-cell memory formation after mild COVID-19 (dated by TCRdb to 2020 to 2023). Notes on the research overall: TCR sequence clusters from the two donors were found to be largely donor specific. Two young, previously healthy adult volunteers made up the cohort, one male and one female. Longitudinal TCRalpha and TCRbeta repertoire sequencing tracked T-cell clones expanding and contracting after mild COVID-19 in a couple of donors.

PBMCs were isolated by Ficoll-Paque density gradient centrifugation. Concerning this clonotype: What this receptor recognizes is not known. No much larger clonotype is one base removed from it; base qualities were not supplied.

The reads were generated on an Illumina NovaSeq 6000. Using 5'RACE with constant-segment primers, TCRalpha and TCRbeta cDNA libraries were constructed, with sample barcodes and unique molecular identifiers added in the process. RNA was extracted from every sample with Trizol reagent. Libraries were amplified in two PCR steps, with a second sample barcode and Illumina TruSeq adapters added in the second step. Sequencing of the libraries was done on an Illumina NovaSeq, producing 2 x 150 bp paired-end reads. Per the original workflow: Reads were demultiplexed and collapsed into UMI-guided consensus sequences with migec v1.2.7. Using mixcr v2.1.11, UMI consensuses were aligned to TRA and TRB V and J templates and then assembled into clonotypes. Expanded or contracted clonotypes were those called significant by both edgeR and NoisET, with noise models trained on biological replicates. For edgeR calls, a false discovery rate-adjusted p below 0.01 and a log2 fold-change threshold of 1 were applied. As an exploratory analysis of dynamics, PCA with hierarchical clustering was applied to max-normalized trajectories of the 1000 most abundant clonotypes. Separately sequenced CD4+ and CD8+ repertoires were used to assign a CD4 or CD8 phenotype to each responding clone. TCRdb redid the processing of the public reads, applying fastp at Q25 and MiXCR, and retained in-frame beta chains. Each record represents a unique CDR3 protein, reported with the most common genes and DNA among its rows. The V and J calls follow TCRdb's processing rather than the paper's. The sample profile shows 350,000 to 400,000 distinct CDR3 sequences; approximately 15% of them were found once. The leading ten clones occupy approximately 20% of the sample.

The CDR3 numbers 16 residues from cysteine through phenylalanine. Just the 48-base CDR3 DNA is kept, in frame starting at base 1. The junction shows trimming of 3 bases on V and 0 bases on J, plus 12 bases between the germline ends. CDR1 SGHAT and CDR2 FQNNGV are derived from the germline V gene. Beyond this particular receptor, the publication reports: Contracting CD4+ clones turned up mainly in the CM and EM memory subsets, whereas EMRA was where CD8+ clones were enriched. The second-wave clones that peaked on day 37 were not confirmed to be SARS-CoV-2 specific. The detection of some responding clones in pre-infection memory suggests that pre-existing cross-reactive memory T cells joined the SARS-CoV-2 response. Clones contracting from day 15 to 85 had balanced CD4/CD8 phenotypes, while a second wave expanding from day 15 to 37 was biased towards CD4+. The study included only a couple of mild cases, and larger cohorts that include severe cases with pre-infection samples were judged to be necessary.

The receptor's source is a man aged 18 to 35 who had mild COVID-19 (a few samples of this study predate the infection). The sample titles of this study are shuffled in the database, so cell type and time point are left out; the donor was told from shared clones. Sequenced: PBMCs or a T cell subset sorted from them (not recorded which). The rearrangement combines TRBV11-2 with TRBJ2-1; no confident D gene assignment can be made. DNA sequence: TGTGCCAGCAGCTTCGAGTGGGCGCTCTCCTACAATGAGCAGTTCTTC. Its protein product is CASSFEWALSYNEQFF.